A single sample is the source of the 30 T cell receptor beta chains below, sequenced in a study of tumor and adjacent non-tumor tissue in lung cancer. A modified ARM-PCR protocol with three rounds of nested PCR amplified TCRbeta. TCRdb re-called the multiplex PCR reads through MiXCR, storing one row per CDR3 protein. This table holds some 66,000 distinct CDR3 sequences, about 61% found once. RNA was extracted from bulk tissue without any cell sorting. Distant lung tissue was collected more than 3 cm away from the tumor edge. The source material was distant non-tumor lung tissue. The receptor set was obtained from a man aged 65 to 79 with non-small cell lung cancer.

Points on this clonotype: With a much larger clone just one base away, this may be a read error. The conserved phenylalanine or tryptophan is not found at the CDR3 terminus, so this likely reflects a read error. The J gene is TRBJ2-7, the V gene TRBV12-3 or TRBV12-4, with a weak D call TRBD1 (6 bases). The CDR3 runs 11 residues. V was trimmed by 5 bases and J by 6 bases, leaving 8 bases between them. CDR3 bases: TGTGCCAGCAGTCGACAGGCCGAGCAGTACATC. Its protein is CASSRQAEQYI.

About this clonotype itself: A junction end diverges from the germline sequence, so it may reflect a read error. The chain links TRBV6-5 to TRBJ1-1; 7 nucleotides align to TRBD1. The CDR3 loop spans 13 amino acids. CDR1 and CDR2 (germline): MNHEY, SVGAGI. The chain's CDR3 is CASGYQGVTEAFF. As DNA, the CDR3 is TGTGCCAGCGGTTATCAGGGGGTCACTGAAGCTTTCTTT.

Turning to this clonotype: With a much larger clone just one base away, this may be a read error. This is likely a read error, given that the CDR3 carries no conserved phenylalanine or tryptophan at its end. The rearrangement links TRBV10-2 to TRBJ2-5, with 8 bases matching TRBD2. J lost 1 base, V lost 8 bases, and 6 bases had no gene match. CDR3 length: 14 amino acids. The germline CDR1 and CDR2 sequences are WSHSY and SAAADI. The DNA for the CDR3 is TGCGCCAGCGGCCATACTAGCGGCCAAGAGACCCAGTACCTC. Translating gives CASGHTSGQETQYL.

Concerning this clonotype: The junction and the germline gene differ at one end; a read error may be behind it. The chain employs TRBV12-3 or TRBV12-4 and TRBJ2-2, with 9 nucleotides matching TRBD2. This CDR3 is built from 16 residues. DNA for the CDR3: TGTGCCAGCAGCCGCACTAGCGGGCGAGGGACCGGGGAACTGTTTTTT. This codes for CASSRTSGRGTGELFF.

The chain has TRBV11-2 and TRBJ2-5; D might be TRBD2 (5 bases). Trimming removed 2 bases at V and 5 bases at J, with 18 bases between. Germline V gene lookup returns CDR1 SGHAT and CDR2 FQNNGV. The CDR3 runs to 16 residues. The DNA of the CDR3 is TGTGCCAGCAGCTTACATCGCGCGACGAGAGGGGAGACCCAGTACTTC. Protein product: CASSLHRATRGETQYF.

There are a few counts of this clonotype. This may stem from a read error, because a much larger clone lies one nucleotide away. As the CDR3 is not closed by the conserved phenylalanine or tryptophan, this likely results from a read error. This rearrangement joins TRBV4-1 to TRBJ1-2; no clear D gene. This CDR3 has 15 residues. The V gene's germline CDR1 is MGHRA and CDR2 YSYEKL. The ends were cut back, 0 bases at V and 8 bases at J, with 16 bases in the middle. The CDR3 DNA reads as TGCGCCAGCAGCCAAGATTGGAGACCCCGCCAGGGCTACACCCTC. It codes for CASSQDWRPRQGYTL.

Regarding this clonotype: A junction end diverges from the germline sequence, so it may reflect a read error. The chain has TRBV6-1 and TRBJ2-6; D is perhaps TRBD1 (5 bases). There are 16 residues in the CDR3. Germline V gives CDR1 MNHNS, CDR2 SASEGT. The CDR3 coding sequence is TGCGCCAGCAGTGCCGAGGTCAGCTCTGGGGCCAACCTCCTGACTTTC. Translation gives CASSAEVSSGANLLTF.

The chain combines TRBV10-2 with TRBJ1-5, with unresolved D. The CDR3 has 14 residues. V lost 1 base and J 10 bases, leaving 14 bases between the germline ends. Germline V gene lookup returns CDR1 WSHSY and CDR2 SAAADI. The CDR3 loop reads CASSELESNRPQHF. CDR3 DNA: TGCGCCAGCAGTGAGTTGGAAAGCAATCGACCCCAGCATTTT.

The rearrangement links TRBV6-1 to TRBJ2-1; tentatively, D is TRBD1 or TRBD2 (5 bases each). Germline CDR1 reads MNHNS; CDR2 reads SASEGT. This CDR3 region has 11 residues. V lost 9 bases and J lost 10, with 13 bases in between. The CDR3 is CASSERDEQFF. The CDR3 DNA sequence: TGTGCCAGTAGCGAAAGGGACGAGCAGTTCTTC.

The V gene is TRBV4-1, the J gene TRBJ1-5, with TRBD1 as a possible D gene (5 bases). Germline V CDR1 and CDR2: MGHRA, YSYEKL. V was cut by 3 bases and J by 1 base, with 16 bases left in between. This CDR3 is 17 amino acids long. The CDR3 region is CASSHPGAIQSNQPQHF. CDR3 sequence (DNA): TGCGCCAGCAGCCACCCCGGGGCAATACAAAGCAATCAGCCCCAGCATTTT.

To note about this clonotype: This may stem from a read error, because a much larger clone lies one nucleotide away. The rearrangement joins TRBV5-1 to TRBJ1-1; 8 nucleotides agree with TRBD1. In germline, CDR1 is SGHRS, CDR2 YFSETQ. CDR3 length equals 14 residues. The CDR3 sequence is CASSRGGQDTESFF. CDR3 nucleotide sequence: TGCGCCAGCAGCCGAGGGGGACAGGACACTGAATCTTTCTTT.

This clonotype was observed many times. The V gene is TRBV6-1, the J gene TRBJ2-7, with a weak D call TRBD1 (6 bases). The CDR3 totals 14 residues. Germline assignment: CDR1 MNHNS and CDR2 SASEGT. V lost 6 bases and J 3 bases, leaving 15 bases between the germline ends. CDR3 region: CASSSQGGVYEQYF. The CDR3, as DNA: TGTGCCAGCAGCTCACAGGGCGGAGTCTACGAGCAGTACTTC.

About this clonotype: It may be a read error: a sequence one base away is much more abundant. The J gene is TRBJ2-4, the V gene TRBV29-1; 8 bases align to TRBD2. The CDR3 covers 13 residues. V lost 7 bases to trimming and J lost 7 bases; unmatched junction nucleotides: 9. Per the germline V gene, CDR1 is SQVTM and CDR2 is ANQGSEA. The CDR3 nucleotides are TGCAGCGCCCAAGGGACTAGGGGGAACATTCAGTACTTC. This encodes CSAQGTRGNIQYF.

For this clonotype: Being one base from a much bigger clone, this may be a read error. The chain is built from TRBV11-1 and TRBJ2-7; D perhaps matches TRBD1 (5 bases). The germline gives CDR1 SGHAT, CDR2 FQDESV (reference sequence). V gave up 7 bases and J gave up 0 bases, with 22 bases separating them. The CDR3 has 17 amino acids. CDR3 DNA sequence: TGTGCCAGCAACCTCGATTGTGGACAAGCCTACTCCTACGAGCAGTACTTC. Translation: CASNLDCGQAYSYEQYF.

Notes on this clonotype: A much larger clone differs from this one at a single base, so this may be a read error. The chain couples TRBV5-1 to TRBJ1-5; D call uncertain. The CDR3 is 15 amino acids. V lost 4 bases to trimming and J lost 10 bases, with 21 bases between them. The germline V gene has CDR1 SGHRS and CDR2 YFSETQ. Here the CDR3 reads CASSPSPDRDQPQHF. The CDR3 nucleotides are TGCGCCAGCAGCCCTTCTCCGGACCGAGACCAACCCCAGCATTTT. Using reference TRBV5-1 and TRBJ1-5 for the parts outside the CDR3, the full variable domain is KAGVTQTPRYLIKTRGQQVTLSCSPISGHRSVSWYQQTPGQGLQFLFEYFSETQRNKGNFPGRFSGRQFSNSRSEMNVSTLELGDSALYLCASSPSPDRDQPQHFGDGTRLSIL.

This clonotype showed up just a few times. The CDR3 carries no conserved terminal phenylalanine or tryptophan, so it likely arises from a read error. The chain couples TRBV7-9 to TRBJ2-5, with D perhaps matching TRBD1 or TRBD2 (6 bases each). CDR1 SEHNR and CDR2 FQNEAQ come from the germline V gene (reference sequence). The CDR3 covers 17 residues. The chain's CDR3 is CARSLTGSGGGQETQYY. As DNA, the CDR3 is TGTGCCAGGAGCTTAACAGGGTCCGGGGGCGGACAAGAGACCCAGTACTAC.

As concerns this clonotype: This may stem from a read error, because a much larger clone lies one nucleotide away. The rearrangement links TRBV12-3 or TRBV12-4 to TRBJ1-2; D is possibly TRBD1 (5 bases). The length of the CDR3 is 15 residues. The DNA for the CDR3 is TGTGCCAGCAGTTTAACGGGGGGGGTAAACTATGGCTACATCTTC. This codes for CASSLTGGVNYGYIF.

This clonotype was counted between two and nine times. The chain is built from TRBV9 and TRBJ2-6; D is undetermined. The CDR3 spans 15 residues. The V end was cut by 2 bases, the J end by 0 bases, with 6 bases between. Per germline, CDR1 SGDLS and CDR2 YYNGEE. The CDR3 spells CASSVSDSGANVLTF. The CDR3 nucleotides read TGTGCCAGCAGCGTGTCGGACTCTGGGGCCAACGTCCTGACTTTC.

Notes on this clonotype: Compared with germline, one end of the junction differs, possibly owing to a read error. The V call is TRBV28, the J call TRBJ1-4; D gene uncertain. Per the germline V gene, CDR1 is MDHEN and CDR2 is SYDVKM. This CDR3 has 15 amino acids. CDR3 sequence: CASNLYPTANKKLFF. Written as DNA, the CDR3 is TGTGCCAGCAATTTATACCCAACCGCTAATAAAAAACTGTTTTTT.

The chain recombines TRBV30 with TRBJ2-5; 7 nucleotides line up with TRBD2. The V and J ends lost 6 bases and 7 bases, in that order; junction bases with no gene match: 20. Germline V gene data show CDR1 as GTSNPN and CDR2 as SVGIG (reference sequence). CDR3 length equals 16 residues. The CDR3 nucleotides read TGTGCCTGTAGAAGACTAGTGGGGGGGACGGAGGGGACCCAGTACTTC. It translates to CACRRLVGGTEGTQYF.

The sample holds a few counts of this clonotype. This chain uses TRBV20-1 with TRBJ2-3; 9 positions agree with TRBD2. The CDR3 loop spans 14 amino acids. The germline V gene has CDR1 DFQATT and CDR2 SNEGSKA (reference sequence). The J segment lost 1 base and the V segment lost 6 bases, leaving 5 bases of the junction unmatched. In DNA form, the CDR3 reads TGCAGTGCGAGCGTAGCGGGGGGCACAGATACGCAGTATTTT. It codes for CSASVAGGTDTQYF.

This clonotype was counted only a few times. A much larger clone is a single base away; this may be a read error. The V and J genes are TRBV29-1 and TRBJ1-3; tentatively, D is TRBD1 (6 bases). From germline, CDR1 is SQVTM and CDR2 ANQGSEA. The CDR3 contains 11 residues. This chain's CDR3 is CGVTGGNTIYF. The CDR3, as DNA: TGCGGCGTGACAGGCGGAAACACCATATATTTT.

The chain has TRBV30 and TRBJ2-3; the D call may be TRBD1 or TRBD2 (6 bases each). From germline, CDR1 is GTSNPN and CDR2 SVGIG (reference sequence). Trimming shortened V by 8 bases and J by 8 bases, and 26 bases separated the two germline ends. This CDR3 spans 15 amino acids. CDR3 DNA: TGTGCCCGGAAAGAGGGGGGACACTATGAGATTACGCAGTATTTT. This translates into CARKEGGHYEITQYF.

Remarks on this clonotype: One end of the junction varies from germline; a read error may be responsible. This chain connects TRBV29-1 to TRBJ2-5, with D tentatively TRBD1 or TRBD2 (6 bases each). The CDR3 is 13 amino acids. Per germline, CDR1 SQVTM and CDR2 ANQGSEA. The CDR3 loop reads CSVTKGGGEAQYF. CDR3 DNA: TGCAGTGTTACAAAGGGGGGCGGAGAGGCCCAGTACTTC.

A note on this clonotype: A junction boundary mismatches the germline segment, possibly from a read error. The chain carries TRBV6-1 and TRBJ1-2; D is perhaps TRBD1 (6 bases). The CDR3 covers 14 residues. The V gene's germline CDR1 is MNHNS and CDR2 SASEGT. The CDR3 loop is CASSRIPGAYSYTF. Written as DNA, the CDR3 is TGTGCCAGCAGCCGCATCCCAGGGGCCTATAGCTACACCTTC.

Turning to this clonotype: At one end, the junction sequence differs from germline, possibly due to a read error. The rearrangement joins TRBV4-1 to TRBJ1-4; TRBD1 matches 12 bases. The CDR3 contains 18 residues. CDR1 and CDR2 from the germline V gene are MGHRA and YSYEKL. The CDR3 spells CANSQLYGGQGAGEKLFF. In DNA form, the CDR3 reads TGCGCCAACAGCCAATTATACGGGGGACAGGGGGCAGGAGAAAAACTGTTTTTT.

A note on this clonotype: The CDR3 carries no conserved terminal phenylalanine or tryptophan, so it likely arises from a read error. This chain joins TRBV4-1 and TRBJ2-7; weak D call: TRBD1 (5 bases). Looked up from germline, CDR1 is MGHRA and CDR2 is YSYEKL. The CDR3 loop spans 14 amino acids. The CDR3: CASSRADSSYEQYL. CDR3 DNA: TGTGCCAGCAGCCGAGCAGACAGCTCCTACGAGCAGTACTTA.

The V call is TRBV4-1, the J call TRBJ2-7, with D unresolved. This CDR3 spans 16 amino acids. Germline V gives CDR1 MGHRA, CDR2 YSYEKL. Trimming removed 3 bases from V and 0 bases from J, with 15 bases in between. The CDR3 protein is CASSQGSTVSSYEQYF. CDR3 bases: TGCGCCAGCAGCCAGGGGTCGACCGTAAGCTCCTACGAGCAGTACTTC.

The J gene is TRBJ2-5, the V gene TRBV28; 12 bases line up with TRBD2. Trimming cost V 7 bases and J 6 bases; bases outside gene matches: 12. This CDR3 is 16 amino acids long. Germline values: CDR1 MDHEN, CDR2 SYDVKM. The chain's CDR3 is CASKASGRVSRKTQYF. Written as DNA, the CDR3 is TGTGCCAGCAAAGCTAGCGGGAGGGTATCCCGAAAGACCCAGTACTTC.

This clonotype was observed a few times. Given a much more abundant clone one base away, this may be a read error. The chain couples TRBV28 to TRBJ2-5; possible D gene TRBD1, 5 bases. V was cut by 6 bases and J by 5 bases, with 22 bases left in between. The CDR3 is made up of 16 amino acids. Germline CDR1 MDHEN, CDR2 SYDVKM. CDR3 sequence: CASRLKGRVLRETQYF. CDR3 bases: TGTGCCAGCAGGCTGAAGGGCAGGGTCCTCCGGGAGACCCAGTACTTC.